This T cell receptor beta chain originates from a study of T cell responses to AZD1222 COVID-19 vaccine. The V and J ends lost 1 base and 6 bases respectively, with 16 bases between them. From germline, CDR1 is LGHNA and CDR2 YSLEER. The CDR3 is 15 residues long. This table comes from immunoSEQ multiplex PCR, and its TCRdb copy is limited to in-frame clones, with some not included. The sample includes 180,000 or so clones, more than 75% of them seen just once. The sequencing used peripheral blood, collected 28 days after the second AZD1222 dose. The receptor was isolated from an adult who received the AZD1222 COVID-19 vaccine. This sequence joins TRBV4-3 and TRBJ2-7, with D tentatively TRBD2 (6 bases). Here the CDR3 reads CASSQGGISSGEQYF. Here the CDR3 DNA reads TGCGCCAGCAGCCAAGGCGGGATATCCTCCGGCGAGCAGTACTTC.